The rows below give T cell receptor beta chains drawn from one sample of a study of T cell responses to AZD1222 COVID-19 vaccine. TCRdb keeps only in-frame clones here, not all; method: immunoSEQ multiplex PCR. The sample includes approximately 100,000 clones, 90% seen only once; the top ten take about 4.8%. Source: peripheral blood, taken on day 0 of AZD1222 vaccination. The receptors derive from an adult in good health. Both conserved end residues are part of each CDR3. D genes are given only for firm matches.

TRBJ1-1	TRBV2	TRBD1	CASVSLTGDTEAFF	TGTGCCAGCGTTAGTTTAACAGGGGATACTGAAGCTTTCTTT
TRBJ2-6	TRBV7-9	NA	CASSFTGSSGANVLTF	TGTGCCAGCAGCTTCACAGGGAGTTCTGGGGCCAACGTCCTGACTTTC
TRBJ2-6	TRBV15	NA	CATSRDGGTGANVLTF	TGTGCCACCAGCAGAGATGGAGGCACTGGGGCCAACGTCCTGACTTTC
TRBJ2-4	TRBV5-4	NA	CASSDTRVTKNIQYF	TGTGCCAGCAGCGATACCAGGGTTACCAAAAACATTCAGTACTTC
TRBJ1-4	TRBV28	NA	CASRFRNTGKANEKLFF	TGTGCCAGCAGGTTTAGAAACACGGGCAAGGCTAATGAAAAACTGTTTTTT
TRBJ2-5	TRBV4-3	NA	CASSQEARGMGTQYF	TGCGCCAGCAGCCAAGAGGCGAGGGGCATGGGGACCCAGTACTTC
TRBJ2-1	TRBV5-1	NA	CASSLGEPSYNEQFF	TGCGCCAGCAGCTTAGGGGAGCCCTCCTACAATGAGCAGTTCTTC
TRBJ1-4	TRBV18	TRBD1	CASGQGTNEKLFF	TGTGCCAGCGGACAGGGGACTAATGAAAAACTGTTTTTT
TRBJ1-4	TRBV5-5	NA	CASSLEWGSEKLFF	TGTGCCAGCAGCTTGGAGTGGGGTAGTGAAAAACTGTTTTTT
TRBJ1-1	TRBV15	NA	CATSRERKGEAFF	TGTGCCACCAGCAGAGAAAGAAAGGGAGAAGCTTTCTTT
TRBJ2-7	TRBV5-1	NA	CASSPGLAYEQYF	TGCGCCAGCAGCCCAGGGTTGGCCTACGAGCAGTACTTC
TRBJ2-3	TRBV19	TRBD1	CASSDRGGTDTQYF	TGTGCCAGTAGTGACAGGGGTGGAACAGATACGCAGTATTTT
TRBJ1-5	TRBV6-2/TRBV6-3	TRBD1	CASSAGGSNQPQHF	TGTGCCAGCAGTGCAGGGGGCAGCAATCAGCCCCAGCATTTT
TRBJ1-2	TRBV18	TRBD1	CASSGQGGNYGYTF	TGTGCCAGCTCAGGACAGGGGGGAAACTATGGCTACACCTTC
TRBJ1-4	TRBV1	NA	CTSSQTRTGFF	TGCACCAGCAGCCAAACCCGGACAGGGTTTTTT
TRBJ1-2	TRBV18	NA	CASSRRDTHDGYTF	TGTGCCAGCTCACGCCGGGACACTCACGATGGCTACACCTTC
TRBJ2-6	TRBV5-4	NA	CASSLRDLGLGANVLTF	TGTGCCAGCAGCTTGCGGGACCTTGGCCTGGGGGCCAACGTCCTGACTTTC
TRBJ2-7	TRBV7-8	TRBD1	CASSLNRGREQYF	TGTGCCAGCAGCTTAAACAGGGGGCGCGAGCAGTACTTC
TRBJ1-5	TRBV29-1	TRBD1	CSVSQGNSNQPQHF	TGCAGCGTGTCACAGGGGAATAGCAATCAGCCCCAGCATTTT
TRBJ1-5	TRBV27	NA	CASKQGYSNQPQHF	TGTGCCAGCAAGCAGGGTTATAGCAATCAGCCCCAGCATTTT
TRBJ2-5	TRBV7-8	NA	CASSLVGRGYETQYF	TGTGCCAGCAGCTTAGTGGGCAGGGGCTACGAGACCCAGTACTTC
TRBJ2-7	TRBV5-5	NA	CASSLEQYLNYEQYF	TGTGCCAGCAGCTTGGAACAGTACTTAAATTACGAGCAGTACTTC
TRBJ1-2	TRBV7-9	NA	CASSFTPGANPNYGYTF	TGTGCCAGCAGCTTCACCCCGGGGGCTAACCCTAACTATGGCTACACCTTC
TRBJ1-5	TRBV27	NA	CASSSQGRKPQHF	TGTGCCAGCAGTTCCCAGGGGAGAAAGCCCCAGCATTTT
TRBJ1-3	TRBV9	NA	CASSSWDFGNTIYF	TGTGCCAGCAGCTCCTGGGATTTCGGAAACACCATATATTTT